This T cell receptor (beta chain) was retrieved from a study of blood T cell repertoires in COVID-19. Overall study context: Donors in the United States, Italy and Spain gave samples during acute or convalescent COVID-19.

The V and J ends lost 3 bases and 2 bases respectively, with 11 bases between them. This CDR3 spans 15 amino acids. The germline gives CDR1 MNHNS, CDR2 SASEGT. Original methodology: For nucleated cells, counts were estimated from reference gene primer amplification. The repertoire was sequenced with immunoSEQ multiplex PCR; TCRdb's copy has only in-frame clones and lacks some. That table furnishes V, J and clone size, whereas the DNA furnished D and trimming. The table lists fewer than 200,000 clones, about four fifths of them singletons, with 15% to 20% in the top ten. In terms of age and location, participants ranged from roughly 18 to 90 years and lived in about 25 US areas. Cohort 3 donors were reported recovered after two negative PCRs, clearance, or symptom resolution.

Sequencing input: PBMCs or T cells enriched from blood (not recorded which). The TCR originated in a man in his sixties who had recovered from COVID-19. This rearrangement joins TRBV6-1 to TRBJ2-1, with a tentative D call TRBD1 (5 bases). In DNA form, the CDR3 reads TGTGCCAGCAGTGACGAGAGACAGCCCTACAATGAGCAGTTCTTC. It translates to CASSDERQPYNEQFF.